The clone carrying this TCR beta chain appeared once. V shed 7 bases and J shed 8 bases, with 18 bases lying between them. Germline V gives CDR1 LNHDA, CDR2 SQIVND (reference sequence). The CDR3 sequence is 15 residues long. This record comes from a study of blood T cell repertoires in COVID-19. About the study: T cells, B-cell-depleted T cells, or PBMCs provided the cDNA or gDNA that served as material.

Clones were sequenced by immunoSEQ multiplex PCR, and TCRdb holds only the in-frame ones, with some missing. Among 250,000 or so clones, about four fifths were seen once, and the ten largest hold 3.4%. Allocation to cohorts depended on clinical history reported by the participants. The sample consisted of PBMCs or T cells enriched from blood (not recorded which). The V gene is TRBV19, the J gene TRBJ1-6; D is perhaps TRBD1 (6 bases). This receptor was identified in a man in his fifties who had recovered from COVID-19. The CDR3, as DNA: TGTGCCAGTAACCGCCCGGGCAGGGGATATTCACCCCTCCACTTT. Translation gives CASNRPGRGYSPLHF.